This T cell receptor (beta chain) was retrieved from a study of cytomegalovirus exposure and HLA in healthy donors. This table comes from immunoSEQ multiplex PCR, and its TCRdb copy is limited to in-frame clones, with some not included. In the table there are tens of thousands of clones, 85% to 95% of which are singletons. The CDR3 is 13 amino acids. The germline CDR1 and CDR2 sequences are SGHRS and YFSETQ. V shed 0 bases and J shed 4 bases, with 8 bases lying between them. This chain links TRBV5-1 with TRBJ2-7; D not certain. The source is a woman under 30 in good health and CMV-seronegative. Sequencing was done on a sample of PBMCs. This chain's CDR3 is CASSLADGYEQYF. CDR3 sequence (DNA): TGCGCCAGCAGCTTGGCCGACGGGTACGAGCAGTACTTC.